This T cell receptor (beta chain) derives from a study of cytomegalovirus exposure and HLA in healthy donors. About the study: The roughly 100 million unique TCR beta sequences, from about 190 million T cells, were found by an earlier analysis. Study observations and caveats: Sequencing had likely introduced a cluster of highly shared sequence variants as an artifact.

PCR amplification relied on 60 Vbeta primers (plus 13 Jbeta primers). The repertoire was sequenced with immunoSEQ multiplex PCR; TCRdb's copy has only in-frame clones and lacks some. The table lists approximately 120,000 clones. V was pared by 3 bases and J by 7 bases, with 9 bases of the junction left unmatched. Germline CDR1 reads SGHAT; CDR2 reads FQNNGV. The CDR3 spans 15 residues. Concerning this clone itself: As yet, its antigen is unknown.

The rearrangement joins TRBV11-2 to TRBJ1-2, with 9 nucleotides matching TRBD1. The sequence came from a man aged 18 to 30 in good health and CMV-seronegative. Sequences were obtained from PBMCs. As DNA, the CDR3 is TGTGCCAGCAGCTTTTCTCGGGGACAGGGTGGTGGCTACACCTTC. Protein sequence: CASSFSRGQGGGYTF.